The subject of this entry is one T cell receptor beta chain. Its antigen is currently unknown. The data were produced by immunoSEQ multiplex PCR, yet TCRdb's version contains in-frame clones alone and is incomplete. The sample lists roughly 2.2 million clones, 85% to 95% occurring once. CDR1 and CDR2 from the germline V gene are SGHAT and FQNNGV. Trimming removed 3 bases from V and 7 bases from J, with 21 bases in between. The CDR3 is 16 amino acids. The sample originates from a study of shared clonotypes between healthy human individuals. Study at large: CD4 naive cells filled three plates per donor, CD4 memory three, CD8 naive two and CD8 memory one.

General study points: Shared clonotypes: 4.5% to 6% naive CD4, around 3.4% naive CD8, about 2.5% memory CD4, 0.4% to 0.5% memory CD8.

The source is a man aged 18 to 29 in good health. Some clones in this sample may be carry-over from other donors' samples. The sample consisted of naive CD4+ T cells from PBMCs. Subset: CD45RA+ positively selected. The chain links TRBV11-2 to TRBJ2-5; maybe TRBD2 (6 bases). This CDR3 reads CASSLAPGLAGGTQYF. The CDR3 DNA follows: TGTGCCAGCAGCTTGGCACCGGGACTCGCAGGCGGGACCCAGTACTTC.